The text below deals with one TCR beta chain. Its antigen is as yet unknown. The CDR3 is made up of 15 amino acids. Trimming removed 3 bases from V and 4 bases from J; junction bases left unmatched: 5. Germline V gene sequence: CDR1 SEHNR, CDR2 FQNEAQ (reference sequence). This table comes from immunoSEQ multiplex PCR, and its TCRdb copy is limited to in-frame clones, with some not included. The repertoire has about 380,000 clones, just over 95% of them found once; the top ten carry 0.32%. The data stem from a study of shared clonotypes between healthy human individuals. Study at large: The donor pool was made up of a couple of women and three men aged 18 to 49. Study results and limitations: Large sequencing depth failed to make sorted-subset sequencing complete, rarefaction showed.

The origin of this receptor is a man aged 25 to 40 in good health. The genes are TRBV7-9 and TRBJ2-1, with 8 nucleotides matching TRBD2. Sequenced material: memory CD8+ T cells sorted from blood. The sample's subset: CD45RO+ cells pooled with CCR7-negative TemRA cells. The CDR3 coding sequence is TGTGCCAGCAGCTTGAGACTAGCGATGTACAATGAGCAGTTCTTC. Translated: CASSLRLAMYNEQFF.